A selection of T cell receptor beta chains follows, all from one sample in a study of T-cell reconstitution after alpha-beta-depleted transplantation in children. MiXCR was run by TCRdb on the PCR reads, yielding one entry per CDR3 protein. The profile covers about 830,000 distinct CDR3 sequences, with about 15% appearing a single time and roughly 4.8% taken by the ten largest. The sample in question was PBMCs, mostly from graft donor cells, obtained 360 days after TCRalphabeta/CD19-depleted stem cell transplant. The receptors shown here come from a male patient under 18 who had a stem cell transplant for acute lymphoblastic leukemia, so the T cells may come from the graft donor. Both conserved end residues are trimmed from each CDR3.

j_gene	v_gene	CDR3aa
TRBJ1-4	TRBV20-1	SLRDLGE
TRBJ2-7	TRBV6-2/TRBV6-3	ASSYSGGGPYEQY
TRBJ2-5	TRBV29-1	SVDGTGPVFGETQY
TRBJ2-3	TRBV28	ASSADWTILTDTQY
TRBJ2-6	TRBV27	ASSLSGRVSGGANVLT
TRBJ2-7	TRBV7-7	ASAQENRPYEQY
TRBJ2-7	TRBV7-9	ALIADSYEQY
TRBJ2-3	TRBV18	ASSPEVAEALNTQY
TRBJ2-5	TRBV4-2	ASSQVVSGQTQY
TRBJ1-1	TRBV7-9	ASSLMAAEAF
TRBJ2-1	TRBV7-9	ASSPGQEYNEQF
TRBJ2-5	TRBV5-1	ASSLTGYAGAQY
TRBJ1-1	TRBV5-1	ASLLTEGTEAF
TRBJ2-2	TRBV4-1	ASRLAGVTGELF
TRBJ2-1	TRBV11-2	ASSLGLRLAGGRVYNEQF
TRBJ1-5	TRBV4-2	ASSQGGDRSSNQPQH
TRBJ2-7	TRBV4-1	ASSLRLVGGQQY